One TCR beta chain is described in this entry. The antigen is not known. The source of the sample is a study of cytomegalovirus exposure and HLA in healthy donors. Study-level findings and limits: Segments of the TCR beta V type were, in most cases, productive about 87% or about 30% of the time in an earlier analysis. The authors later found TCR association rates varying by HLA locus, with DRB1 most and HLA-C fewest. The study recorded more than 150 TCR beta chains that were cytomegalovirus-associated.

As for the donors, each was a healthy bone marrow donor. Vbeta (60) and Jbeta (13) primers were used in the PCR. Sequencing used immunoSEQ multiplex PCR; TCRdb keeps in-frame clones, though not all of them. The repertoire has fewer than 140,000 clones, 71% of them found once; the top ten carry about 2.8%. Germline values: CDR1 SGHRS, CDR2 YFSETQ. V was clipped by 6 bases and J by 2 bases; unmatched bases: 3. The CDR3 totals 13 residues. The rearrangement uses TRBV5-1 and TRBJ2-3; TRBD2 matches 7 bases. The TCR originated in a female donor in good health and CMV-seronegative. The material sequenced was PBMCs. CDR3 sequence reads: CASMGGNTDTQYF. The CDR3 bases are TGCGCCAGCATGGGGGGGAACACAGATACGCAGTATTTT.